The TCR beta chain described here comes from a study of post-analysis software for immune sequencing data. Across the whole study: The patients showed relapsing-remitting, secondary progressive and progressive-relapsing multiple sclerosis courses.

The CDR3 length is 17 residues. Germline CDR1 LGHNA, CDR2 YSLEER. Trimming cost V 0 bases and J 2 bases, with 14 bases left between them. As regards this clonotype: Its antigen remains unknown.

Included in the TCR beta cDNA libraries were unique molecular identifiers. TCRdb ran MiXCR on the PCR reads and lists one entry per CDR3 protein. The repertoire holds approximately 660,000 distinct CDR3 sequences, with around 64% as singletons. Study outcomes and limitations: In patients, about five TRBV segments were more frequent than in controls, with TRBV5-6, TRBV5-1 and TRBV20-1 among them.

The specimen sequenced was blood. The receptor was derived from a girl aged 2 to 10 with multiple sclerosis. The chain uses TRBV4-3 and TRBJ1-3; D unresolved. The CDR3 loop is CASSQEGFSGTGNTIYF. CDR3 coding DNA: TGCGCCAGCAGCCAAGAAGGGTTCAGTGGAACTGGAAACACCATATATTTT.